This T cell receptor (beta chain) is from a study of T-cell reconstitution after alpha-beta-depleted transplantation in children. General study points: Surviving thymic progenitors and recipient T cells were the source of high TCRbeta diversity at day 60 in some patients. Approximately two months post-transplant, alpha-beta T cells reportedly originated from several hundred expanded graft clones.

Preparation of the TCRbeta library used unique molecular identifiers. From the PCR reads, TCRdb called clonotypes with MiXCR, one entry per CDR3 protein. The repertoire holds 40,000 to 55,000 distinct CDR3 sequences, around 9.2% seen once, with 25% to 30% in the top ten. Unmatched junction bases numbered 16, after V lost 6 bases and J lost 6 bases. The CDR3 has 16 amino acids. In germline, CDR1 is MDHEN, CDR2 SYDVKM. This clonotype has a count of ten or more. Its matching antigen is unknown. V usage is TRBV28 and J usage is TRBJ2-7; 8 positions agree with TRBD1. The source was PBMCs, mostly from graft donor cells, collected 60 days after TCRalphabeta/CD19-depleted stem cell transplant. This TCR derives from a male patient aged 2-15 years who had a stem cell transplant for chronic granulomatous disease, so the T cells may come from the graft donor. The CDR3 region has the DNA TGTGCCAGCAGATACGAGGACAGGGTAGTGAGAGGCGAGCAGTACTTC. Translating it yields CASRYEDRVVRGEQYF. Together with reference TRBV28 and TRBJ2-7, the CDR3 gives the full variable domain: DVKVTQSSRYLVKRTGEKVFLECVQDMDHENMFWYRQDPGLGLRLIYFSYDVKMKEKGDIPEGYSVSREKKERFSLILESASTNQTSMYLCASRYEDRVVRGEQYFGPGTRLTVT.